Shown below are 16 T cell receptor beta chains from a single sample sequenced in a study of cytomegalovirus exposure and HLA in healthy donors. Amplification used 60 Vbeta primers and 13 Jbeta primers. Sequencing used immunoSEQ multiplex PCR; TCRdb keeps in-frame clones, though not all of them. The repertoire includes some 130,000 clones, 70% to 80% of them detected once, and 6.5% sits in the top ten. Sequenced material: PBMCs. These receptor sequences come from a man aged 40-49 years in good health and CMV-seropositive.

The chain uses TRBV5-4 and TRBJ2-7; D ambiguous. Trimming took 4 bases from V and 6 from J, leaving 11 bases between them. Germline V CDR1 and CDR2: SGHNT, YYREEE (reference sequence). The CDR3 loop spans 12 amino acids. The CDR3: CASSPPIGEQYF. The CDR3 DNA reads TGTGCCAGCAGCCCCCCGATCGGCGAGCAGTACTTC.

CDR3 sequence (DNA): TGTGCCAGCAGCTTAAGTCGGGACACCAATTCACCCCTCCACTTT. Translation: CASSLSRDTNSPLHF. This rearrangement joins TRBV7-3 to TRBJ1-6, with a weak D call TRBD1 (6 bases). V was pared by 1 base and J by 7 bases, with 11 bases between. Germline V lookup: CDR1 SGHTA, CDR2 FQGTGA. This CDR3 region has 15 residues. Looking up the rest from reference TRBV7-3 and TRBJ1-6 gives the full variable domain: GAGVSQTPSNKVTEKGKYVELRCDPISGHTALYWYRQSLGQGPEFLIYFQGTGAADDSGLPNDRFFAVRPEGSVSTLKIQRTERGDSAVYLCASSLSRDTNSPLHFGNGTRLTVT.

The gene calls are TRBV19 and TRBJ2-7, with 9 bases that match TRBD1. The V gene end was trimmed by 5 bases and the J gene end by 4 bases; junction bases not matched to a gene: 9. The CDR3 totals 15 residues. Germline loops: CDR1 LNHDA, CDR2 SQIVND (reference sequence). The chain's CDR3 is CASSPSGQGKYEQYF. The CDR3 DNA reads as TGTGCCAGTAGTCCTTCTGGACAGGGGAAGTACGAGCAGTACTTC. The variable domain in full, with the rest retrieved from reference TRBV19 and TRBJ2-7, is DGGITQSPKYLFRKEGQNVTLSCEQNLNHDAMYWYRQDPGQGLRLIYYSQIVNDFQKGDIAEGYSVSREKKESFPLTVTSAQKNPTAFYLCASSPSGQGKYEQYFGPGTRLTVT.

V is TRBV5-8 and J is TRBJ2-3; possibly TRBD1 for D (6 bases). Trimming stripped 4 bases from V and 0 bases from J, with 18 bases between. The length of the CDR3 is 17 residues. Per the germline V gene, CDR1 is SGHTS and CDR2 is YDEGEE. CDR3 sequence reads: CASSLGTLLSSTDTQYF. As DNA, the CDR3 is TGTGCCAGCAGCCTCGGGACACTCCTTTCCAGCACAGATACGCAGTATTTT.

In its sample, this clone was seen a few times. CDR3: CASSKQGAEGYTF. CDR3 sequence (DNA): TGTGCCAGCAGCAAACAGGGGGCCGAGGGCTACACCTTC. V usage is TRBV7-3 and J usage is TRBJ1-2; 9 nucleotides align to TRBD1. The V gene end was trimmed by 5 bases and the J gene end by 8 bases; junction bases not matched to a gene: 6. The germline CDR1 and CDR2 sequences are SGHTA and FQGTGA. The CDR3 consists of 13 residues.

The CDR3 spells CASSERQGTLSYEQYF. The CDR3 DNA reads as TGTGCCAGCAGTGAGCGACAGGGGACCCTCTCCTACGAGCAGTACTTC. J is TRBJ2-7 and V is TRBV6-1; 8 bases line up with TRBD1. The ends lost 3 bases at V and 0 bases at J; junction bases unmatched: 7. Per the germline V gene, CDR1 is MNHNS and CDR2 is SASEGT. This CDR3 comprises 16 residues.

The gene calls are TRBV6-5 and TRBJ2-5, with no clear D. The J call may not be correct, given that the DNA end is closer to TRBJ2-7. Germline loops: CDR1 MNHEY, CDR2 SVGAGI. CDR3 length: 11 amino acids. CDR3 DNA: TGTGCCAGCAGAAATCACTACGAGCAGTACTTC. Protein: CASRNHYEQYF.

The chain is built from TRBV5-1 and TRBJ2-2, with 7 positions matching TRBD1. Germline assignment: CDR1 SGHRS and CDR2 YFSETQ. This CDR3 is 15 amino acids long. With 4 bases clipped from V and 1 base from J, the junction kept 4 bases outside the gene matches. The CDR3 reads CASSSRDRNTGELFF. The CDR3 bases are TGCGCCAGCAGCAGCCGGGACAGGAACACCGGGGAGCTGTTTTTT.

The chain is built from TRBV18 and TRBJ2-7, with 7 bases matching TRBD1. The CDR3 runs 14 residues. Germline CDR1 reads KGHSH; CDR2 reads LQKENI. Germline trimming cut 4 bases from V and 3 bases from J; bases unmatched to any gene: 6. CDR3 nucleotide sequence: TGTGCCAGCTCACGCACAGGGGAATACTACGAGCAGTACTTC. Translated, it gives CASSRTGEYYEQYF.

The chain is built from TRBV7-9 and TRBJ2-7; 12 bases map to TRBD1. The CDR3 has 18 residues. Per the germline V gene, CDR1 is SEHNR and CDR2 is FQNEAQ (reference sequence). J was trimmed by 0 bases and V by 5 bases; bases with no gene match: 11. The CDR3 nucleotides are TGTGCCAGCAGCAAATTGGGACAGGGGGCTTACATCTCCTACGAGCAGTACTTC. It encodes CASSKLGQGAYISYEQYF.

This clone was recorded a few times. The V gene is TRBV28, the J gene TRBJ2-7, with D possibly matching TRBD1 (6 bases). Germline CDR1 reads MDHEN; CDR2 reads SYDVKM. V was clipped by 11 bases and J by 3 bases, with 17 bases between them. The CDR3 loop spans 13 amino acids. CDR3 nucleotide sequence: TGTGCCTGCAAGGGGGACGGAAACTACGAGCAGTACTTC. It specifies CACKGDGNYEQYF.

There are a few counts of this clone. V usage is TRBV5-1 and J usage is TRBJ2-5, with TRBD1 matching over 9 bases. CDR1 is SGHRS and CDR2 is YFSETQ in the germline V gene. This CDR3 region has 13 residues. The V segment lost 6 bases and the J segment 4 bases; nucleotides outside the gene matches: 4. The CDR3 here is CASTGTGRETQYF. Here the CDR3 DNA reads TGCGCCAGCACTGGGACAGGGAGAGAGACCCAGTACTTC.

CDR3 nucleotides: TGTGCCAGCCAGGTCGACAGCCGGGTATATTTT. It specifies CASQVDSRVYF. This rearrangement joins TRBV6-1 to TRBJ1-3; D is perhaps TRBD1 (5 bases). Germline-derived CDR1 and CDR2 are MNHNS and SASEGT. V was clipped by 8 bases and J by 14 bases, with 16 bases between them. This CDR3 spans 11 amino acids.

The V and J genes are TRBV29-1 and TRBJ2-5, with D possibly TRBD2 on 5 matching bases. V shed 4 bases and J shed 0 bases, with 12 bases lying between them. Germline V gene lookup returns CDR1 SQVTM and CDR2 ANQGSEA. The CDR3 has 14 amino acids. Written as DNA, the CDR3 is TGCAGCGTTGTGCGACGGGAACACCAAGAGACCCAGTACTTC. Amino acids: CSVVRREHQETQYF. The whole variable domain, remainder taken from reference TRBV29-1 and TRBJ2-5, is SAVISQKPSRDICQRGTSLTIQCQVDSQVTMMFWYRQQPGQSLTLIATANQGSEATYESGFVIDKFPISRPNLTFSTLTVSNMSPEDSSIYLCSVVRREHQETQYFGPGTRLLVL.

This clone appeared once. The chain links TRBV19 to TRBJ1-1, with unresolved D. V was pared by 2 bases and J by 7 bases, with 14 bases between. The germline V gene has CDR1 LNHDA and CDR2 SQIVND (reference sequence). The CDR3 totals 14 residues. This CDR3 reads CASSISPGLDEAFF. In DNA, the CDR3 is TGTGCCAGTAGTATATCCCCAGGATTAGATGAAGCTTTCTTT.

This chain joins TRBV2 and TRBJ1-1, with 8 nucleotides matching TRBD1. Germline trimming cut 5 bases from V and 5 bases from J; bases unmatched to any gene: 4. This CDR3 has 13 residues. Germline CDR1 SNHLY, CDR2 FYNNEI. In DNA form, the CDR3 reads TGTGCCAGCAGTCGACAGGGGAGGACTGAAGCTTTCTTT. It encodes CASSRQGRTEAFF. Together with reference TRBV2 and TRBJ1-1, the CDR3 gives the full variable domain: EPEVTQTPSHQVTQMGQEVILRCVPISNHLYFYWYRQILGQKVEFLVSFYNNEISEKSEIFDDQFSVERPDGSNFTLKIRSTKLEDSAMYFCASSRQGRTEAFFGQGTRLTVV.